The source of this T cell receptor beta chain is a study of PD-1 blockade in mismatch repair-deficient tumors. For the study at large: All were previously treated, progressing patients with approximately 12 mismatch repair-deficient cancer types.

In its sample, this clone was seen a few times. The antigen is not known. Looked up from germline, CDR1 is MGHRA and CDR2 is YSYEKL. Between the trimmed V and J ends, which lost 4 bases and 6 bases, there was a span of 19 bases. The CDR3 loop spans 15 amino acids. Study-wide points: Rapid post-treatment expansion, then contraction, generally preceding radiologic response, marked tumor-resident clones.

PCR or immunohistochemistry showed mismatch repair deficiency in every enrolled patient. Three pembrolizumab responders had their TCRs sequenced. Measured with immunoSEQ multiplex PCR; TCRdb has only the in-frame clones, and not every one. The table has around 30,000 clones, approximately 80% seen once. The specimen was PBMCs, collected roughly 6 weeks after starting pembrolizumab. The receptor's source is an adult with mismatch repair-deficient cancer. The chain employs TRBV4-1 and TRBJ2-7; TRBD2 might be the D (6 bases). For the CDR3, the DNA is TGCGCCAGCAGCCCCGCCCCCGCGGGGTATGGCGAGCAGTACTTC. It is translated as CASSPAPAGYGEQYF.